The 26 T cell receptor beta chains in this list originate from one sample, sequenced in a study of control samples from healthy donors and cancer patients. Profiling relied on immunoSEQ multiplex PCR, and the TCRdb table lists in-frame clones only, not all of them. Found here are 120,000 or so clones, more than 75% of them singletons; the top ten hold 2.9%. The sequenced sample consisted of blood. The receptors here all came from a man in his sixties in good health.

This chain connects TRBV18 to TRBJ2-1; D may be TRBD1 (6 bases). V was clipped by 3 bases and J by 4 bases, with 13 bases between them. This CDR3 comprises 15 residues. Germline V gene lookup returns CDR1 KGHSH and CDR2 LQKENI. CDR3 DNA sequence: TGTGCCAGCTCACCGCGGCAGGGGTTTTACAATGAGCAGTTCTTC. Protein: CASSPRQGFYNEQFF.

The chain is built from TRBV7-2 and TRBJ1-4; weak D call: TRBD1 (5 bases). Germline CDR1 reads SGHTA; CDR2 reads FQGNSA. Trimming took 3 bases from V and 4 from J, leaving 12 bases between them. This CDR3 comprises 15 residues. CDR3 sequence reads: CASSLYGTINEKLFF. CDR3 nucleotide sequence: TGTGCCAGCAGCTTGTATGGGACGATTAATGAAAAACTGTTTTTT.

The J gene is TRBJ2-2, the V gene TRBV25-1; a weak D match, TRBD2 (6 bases). Trimming shortened V by 1 base and J by 6 bases, and 9 bases separated the two germline ends. The CDR3 has 14 residues. CDR1 is MGHDK, CDR2 SYGVNS, per germline. CDR3 DNA: TGTGCCAGCAGTGAATTCGGGGGAGCCGGGGAGCTGTTTTTT. Its translation: CASSEFGGAGELFF.

The chain recombines TRBV7-3 with TRBJ2-3; D is ambiguous. CDR3 length: 13 amino acids. Germline V CDR1 and CDR2: SGHTA, FQGTGA. Between the trimmed V and J ends, which lost 5 bases and 3 bases, there was a span of 9 bases. The DNA of the CDR3 is TGTGCCAGCAGCGTCCAGAGGACAGATACGCAGTATTTT. Its translation: CASSVQRTDTQYF.

A word on this clone: Different DNA sequences within this sample yield the same CDR3. The V call is TRBV28, the J call TRBJ1-4; 7 nucleotides match TRBD1. Per the germline V gene, CDR1 is MDHEN and CDR2 is SYDVKM. The CDR3 contains 15 residues. Trimming at V came to 4 bases and at J to 2 bases, leaving 4 bases not matched to a gene. The CDR3: CASSSGTATNEKLFF. CDR3 nucleotides: TGTGCCAGCAGTTCCGGGACAGCTACTAATGAAAAACTGTTTTTT.

This clone has a single count. The rearrangement joins TRBV20-1 to TRBJ2-5; D gene uncertain. The germline V and J ends were trimmed by 5 bases and 5 bases, with 6 bases remaining between them. The CDR3 runs 10 residues. CDR1 and CDR2 (germline): DFQATT, SNEGSKA (reference sequence). Written as DNA, the CDR3 is TGCAGTGCTTATTCGGAGACCCAGTACTTC. It specifies CSAYSETQYF.

J is TRBJ2-3 and V is TRBV24-1; the D call may be TRBD1 or TRBD2 (6 bases each). Germline-derived CDR1 and CDR2 are KGHDR and SFDVKD. V lost 8 bases and J lost 3, with 11 bases in between. The CDR3 length is 13 residues. CDR3 coding DNA: TGTGCCACCAAAGAGGGGGGTACAGATACGCAGTATTTT. It encodes CATKEGGTDTQYF.

The chain carries TRBV5-1 and TRBJ2-7, with D tentatively TRBD2 (5 bases). The CDR3 extends over 16 amino acids. CDR1 is SGHRS, CDR2 YFSETQ, per germline. The V and J ends lost 0 bases and 1 base respectively, with 14 bases between them. The CDR3 DNA reads TGCGCCAGCAGCTTGGCCGGGATGGCCTCTTCCTACGAGCAGTACTTC. Its translation is CASSLAGMASSYEQYF.

In this sample, this clone turned up once. The V and J genes are TRBV10-3 and TRBJ1-1; TRBD1 is a possible D gene (6 bases). Germline loops: CDR1 ENHRY, CDR2 SYGVKD. This CDR3 has 15 residues. V shed 3 bases and J shed 4 bases, with 15 bases lying between them. CDR3: CAISELSGASTEAFF. Written as DNA, the CDR3 is TGTGCCATCAGTGAATTATCAGGGGCGTCCACTGAAGCTTTCTTT.

The chain carries TRBV19 and TRBJ1-3; D ambiguous. There are 16 residues in the CDR3. V was shortened by 2 bases and J by 0 bases, with 11 bases between the two germline ends. The V gene's germline CDR1 is LNHDA and CDR2 SQIVND (reference sequence). The CDR3 DNA reads TGTGCCAGTAGTATATCTTTCGCCAGCTCTGGAAACACCATATATTTT. This encodes CASSISFASSGNTIYF.

The rearrangement links TRBV19 to TRBJ2-1; D remains ambiguous. Trimming shortened V by 3 bases and J by 13 bases, and 13 bases separated the two germline ends. CDR1 LNHDA and CDR2 SQIVND come from the germline V gene (reference sequence). The CDR3 is 12 amino acids. CDR3 sequence (DNA): TGTGCCAGTAGTATTTCTACTGGAAATCAGTTCTTC. It codes for CASSISTGNQFF. The full variable domain, in which reference TRBV19 and TRBJ2-1 provide the parts outside the CDR3, is DGGITQSPKYLFRKEGQNVTLSCEQNLNHDAMYWYRQDPGQGLRLIYYSQIVNDFQKGDIAEGYSVSREKKESFPLTVTSAQKNPTAFYLCASSISTGNQFFGPGTRLTVL.

The CDR3 sequence: CASSLGPQNTEAFF. DNA of the CDR3: TGCGCCAGCAGCTTGGGACCGCAGAACACTGAAGCTTTCTTT. This sequence joins TRBV5-1 and TRBJ1-1; no reliable D call. The CDR3 is 14 amino acids. Trimming took 0 bases from V and 1 from J, leaving 7 bases between them. Germline V gene lookup returns CDR1 SGHRS and CDR2 YFSETQ.

Regarding this clone: This specimen includes other DNA sequences encoding the same CDR3. The gene calls are TRBV5-1 and TRBJ1-2, with a possible D match to TRBD1 (6 bases). CDR3 size: 14 residues. The V end lost 4 bases, the J end lost 0 bases, and 10 bases lay between the germline ends. Germline V CDR1 and CDR2: SGHRS, YFSETQ. CDR3 loop: CASSPGQPNYGYTF. In DNA, the CDR3 is TGCGCCAGCAGCCCCGGACAGCCTAACTATGGCTACACCTTC.

The gene calls are TRBV7-2 and TRBJ2-7; D possibly uses TRBD1 or TRBD2 (6 bases each). The length of the CDR3 is 15 residues. The germline V gene has CDR1 SGHTA and CDR2 FQGNSA. Trimming removed 1 base at V and 5 bases at J, with 15 bases between. The CDR3 protein is CASSLDGGGRNEQYF. The CDR3 region has the DNA TGTGCCAGCAGCTTAGACGGGGGCGGGCGGAACGAGCAGTACTTC. Together with reference TRBV7-2 and TRBJ2-7, the CDR3 gives the full variable domain: GAGVSQSPSNKVTEKGKDVELRCDPISGHTALYWYRQSLGQGLEFLIYFQGNSAPDKSGLPSDRFSAERTGGSVSTLTIQRTQQEDSAVYLCASSLDGGGRNEQYFGPGTRLTVT.

The V call is TRBV9, the J call TRBJ2-1, with 10 bases matching TRBD2. J gave up 4 bases and V 1 base, and 2 bases lay outside the gene matches. CDR1 and CDR2 (germline): SGDLS, YYNGEE. The length of the CDR3 is 15 residues. CDR3 in amino acids: CASSVTSGVYNEQFF. The CDR3 coding sequence is TGTGCCAGCAGCGTAACTAGCGGGGTATACAATGAGCAGTTCTTC.

The chain recombines TRBV7-9 with TRBJ1-4; 7 nucleotides align to TRBD1. The trim removed 7 bases at V and 0 bases at J, leaving 5 bases unmatched. Germline CDR1 is SEHNR and CDR2 is FQNEAQ (reference sequence). This CDR3 has 15 amino acids. As DNA, the CDR3 is TGTGCCAGCACCCGAGGGACAGCAACTAATGAAAAACTGTTTTTT. It encodes CASTRGTATNEKLFF.

This sequence joins TRBV27 and TRBJ1-5, with D unresolved. The V gene's germline CDR1 is MNHEY and CDR2 SMNVEV (reference sequence). The V end was cut by 3 bases, the J end by 0 bases, with 9 bases between. The CDR3 consists of 15 residues. CDR3 in amino acids: CASSFLRNSNQPQHF. The CDR3 DNA follows: TGTGCCAGCAGTTTTCTGAGAAATAGCAATCAGCCCCAGCATTTT.

The chain carries TRBV6-5 and TRBJ1-2; D is possibly TRBD1 (5 bases). The CDR3 extends over 14 amino acids. V lost 4 bases to trimming and J lost 7 bases, with 16 bases between them. Germline V gives CDR1 MNHEY, CDR2 SVGAGI. The CDR3 DNA is TGTGCCAGCAGTTTTGAGGTCGGGGCTAGTGGCTACACCTTC. Protein sequence: CASSFEVGASGYTF.

This CDR3 reads CASSAQGSNQPQHF. The DNA of the CDR3 is TGTGCCAGCAGTGCACAGGGGAGCAATCAGCCCCAGCATTTT. The chain carries TRBV27 and TRBJ1-5; 7 bases are a match to TRBD1. Trimming cost V 5 bases and J 1 base; bases outside gene matches: 2. The CDR3 has 14 residues. Germline CDR1 is MNHEY and CDR2 is SMNVEV (reference sequence).

The chain recombines TRBV3-1 (or the pseudogene TRBV3-2) with TRBJ1-5; no clear D gene. In germline, CDR1 is LGHDT, CDR2 YNNKEL (reference sequence). V was cut by 0 bases and J by 0 bases, with 9 bases left in between. CDR3 length equals 16 residues. The CDR3 loop reads CASSQEAQISNQPQHF. In nucleotides, the CDR3 is TGTGCCAGCAGCCAAGAGGCACAAATTAGCAATCAGCCCCAGCATTTT.

The CDR3 spells CASSLGRSKGLAEGYTQYF. The CDR3 DNA sequence: TGTGCCAGCAGCTTGGGACGATCGAAAGGACTAGCGGAGGGATATACGCAGTATTTT. This chain uses TRBV11-2 with TRBJ2-3, with 10 bases matching TRBD2. CDR1 is SGHAT, CDR2 FQNNGV, per germline. V dropped 3 bases and J dropped 7; count of bases not matched to a gene: 19. This CDR3 has 19 amino acids.

V is TRBV28 and J is TRBJ1-5; D is ambiguous. Trimming left V 5 bases short and J 7 bases short, with 9 bases between. The CDR3 is made up of 12 amino acids. Germline values: CDR1 MDHEN, CDR2 SYDVKM. The CDR3 region is CASSEMGQPQHF. Here the CDR3 DNA reads TGTGCCAGCAGTGAGATGGGACAGCCCCAGCATTTT.

This sequence joins TRBV6-6 and TRBJ1-3, with 7 bases lining up with TRBD1. J was trimmed by 2 bases and V by 4 bases; bases with no gene match: 8. The CDR3 spans 16 residues. Germline V gene lookup returns CDR1 MNHNY and CDR2 SVGAGI (reference sequence). The DNA of the CDR3 is TGTGCCAGCAGTTCCAAAAAAACAGGGGCTGGAAACACCATATATTTT. Its protein is CASSSKKTGAGNTIYF.

The V gene is TRBV19, the J gene TRBJ1-5; a possible D gene is TRBD1 (5 bases). The germline CDR1 and CDR2 sequences are LNHDA and SQIVND (reference sequence). This CDR3 contains 12 residues. V gave up 8 bases and J gave up 5 bases, with 10 bases separating them. CDR3 nucleotides: TGTGCCAGTCTAGGGGCGTATCAGCCCCAGCATTTT. Amino acid sequence: CASLGAYQPQHF.

This chain links TRBV7-2 with TRBJ2-7, with D uncertain. Germline V gene sequence: CDR1 SGHTA, CDR2 FQGNSA. This CDR3 is built from 12 residues. V was clipped by 4 bases and J by 5 bases, with 9 bases between them. The CDR3 sequence is CASSYWGNEQYF. In DNA, the CDR3 is TGTGCCAGCAGCTATTGGGGAAACGAGCAGTACTTC.

This clone was recorded only once. The V call is TRBV6-5, the J call TRBJ2-1; weak D call: TRBD2 (6 bases). Germline V gene sequence: CDR1 MNHEY, CDR2 SVGAGI. The CDR3 contains 15 residues. Trimming removed 7 bases from V and 5 bases from J, with 18 bases in between. The CDR3 loop reads CASITIRGINNEQFF. CDR3 bases: TGTGCCAGCATAACGATCCGGGGGATTAACAATGAGCAGTTCTTC.